The rows below give T cell receptor beta chains drawn from one sample of a study of cytomegalovirus exposure and HLA in healthy donors. The assay was immunoSEQ multiplex PCR, and TCRdb's table has in-frame clones only and misses some. Here the sample spans about 160,000 clones, approximately 84% being singletons. Sequenced input: PBMCs. The source is a man aged 18 to 35 in good health and CMV-seropositive. The CDR3 runs from the conserved cysteine through the conserved F or W. A D gene is named only where the DNA matches it firmly. Expanded clones get a size class; other rows say once, few or many, or leave the size out.

D	V	J	size	DNA	CDR3
TRBD1	TRBV10-3	TRBJ2-3	NA	TGTGCCATCCGGACAGGGAATAGTAGAGATACGCAGTATTTT	CAIRTGNSRDTQYF
NA	TRBV5-4	TRBJ1-1	NA	TGTGCCAGCAGCTTGGGATTCCAGGGGATGAGGACTGAAGCTTTCTTT	CASSLGFQGMRTEAFF
NA	TRBV7-2	TRBJ1-5	few	TGTGCCAGCAGCTTAGACCAGGGGTTAACTCAGCCCCAGCATTTT	CASSLDQGLTQPQHF
TRBD2	TRBV4-3	TRBJ2-1	NA	TGCGCCAGCAGCCCCGGACTAGCGGGGGGGCGTGAGCAGTTCTTC	CASSPGLAGGREQFF
TRBD2	TRBV7-2	TRBJ2-2	NA	TGTGCCAGCATCCTCGGACTAGCGGGGCGTAACACCGGGGAGCTGTTTTTT	CASILGLAGRNTGELFF
NA	TRBV12-5	TRBJ2-7	NA	TGTGCTAGTGGTACTCCTCCCTCCGAGCAGTACTTC	CASGTPPSEQYF
TRBD1	TRBV19	TRBJ2-6	NA	TGTGCCAGTAGACCGACAGGGGGGGCGTCTGGGGCCAACGTCCTGACTTTC	CASRPTGGASGANVLTF
TRBD2	TRBV7-2	TRBJ2-7	NA	TGTGCCAGCAGCTTAGGTCTAGCGGGGACCAACGAGCAGTACTTC	CASSLGLAGTNEQYF
NA	TRBV6-6	TRBJ1-2	NA	TGTGCCAGCAGAACGGACAGAGCGGGCTACACCTTC	CASRTDRAGYTF
TRBD1	TRBV18	TRBJ1-2	NA	TGTGCCAGCTCGCCGGGACAGGGCATGGATGGCTACACCTTC	CASSPGQGMDGYTF
NA	TRBV6-5	TRBJ2-5	NA	TGTGCCAGCAGTACCACGGCTAGCCCGCGAGAGACCCAGTACTTC	CASSTTASPRETQYF
NA	TRBV19	TRBJ1-5	NA	TGTGCCAGTAGTATTGCCGCAGGGTATCGTTTCGGTCAGCCCCAGCATTTT	CASSIAAGYRFGQPQHF
NA	TRBV7-2	TRBJ2-2	NA	TGTGCCAGCAGCTCACTAGGGGGCACCGGGGAGCTGTTTTTT	CASSSLGGTGELFF
NA	TRBV19	TRBJ1-1	NA	TGTGCCAGTAGTATCTCAGGGGACACTGAAGCTTTCTTT	CASSISGDTEAFF
NA	TRBV14	TRBJ1-1	NA	TGTGCCAGCAGCCAAGCAGGGGCCCAAGCTTTCTTT	CASSQAGAQAFF
NA	TRBV6-5	TRBJ2-1	NA	TGTGCCAGCAGTTACTCAGGTGGGGGGGCAGGTGAGCAGTTCTTC	CASSYSGGGAGEQFF
NA	TRBV4-2	TRBJ1-5	NA	TGTGCCAGCAGCCAAGCGCCGGGGTTAGATCAGCCCCAGCATTTT	CASSQAPGLDQPQHF
NA	TRBV27	TRBJ1-1	NA	TGTGCCAGCCGACTCACCATGAACACTGAAGCTTTCTTT	CASRLTMNTEAFF
TRBD1	TRBV25-1	TRBJ1-1	few	TGTGCCAGCCGAGAAAAGGGGGCTCACACTGAAGCTTTCTTT	CASREKGAHTEAFF
TRBD2	TRBV11-1	TRBJ2-3	NA	TGTGCCAGCACCCTACGGGGGGGAGGAGGGACGCAGTATTTT	CASTLRGGGGTQYF
TRBD1	TRBV10-2	TRBJ2-2	NA	TGCGCCAGCAGGACAGGGACGGAGGGGGAGCTGTTTTTT	CASRTGTEGELFF
TRBD2	TRBV6-1	TRBJ2-7	NA	TGTGCCAGCAGTGAAGCCCAATACGGGGGGTCCTACGAGCAGTACTTC	CASSEAQYGGSYEQYF
TRBD1	TRBV6-6	TRBJ1-3	NA	TGTGCCAGCAGTCCCCAGGGGGACACCATATATTTT	CASSPQGDTIYF
NA	TRBV7-2	TRBJ2-3	NA	TGTGCCAGCAGCTTCGGCGGGAGCACAGATACGCAGTATTTT	CASSFGGSTDTQYF
NA	TRBV11-2	TRBJ1-1	NA	TGTGCCAGCAGCTTAGATTCCCAGGGGTGGAGAACTGAAGCTTTCTTT	CASSLDSQGWRTEAFF